The 25 T cell receptor beta chains listed next were all sequenced from one sample in a study of OX40 agonist ivuxolimab in advanced cancers. TCRdb keeps only in-frame clones here, not all; method: immunoSEQ multiplex PCR. Among tens of thousands of clones, about four fifths were seen once, and the ten largest hold 4.5% to 6%. The sample here was CD4+ or CD8+ T cells sorted from blood, taken in a trial of the OX40 agonist ivuxolimab. The receptors originated from an adult with an advanced solid tumor such as melanoma, head and neck, liver or kidney cancer.

This chain links TRBV13 with TRBJ1-6; a weak D match, TRBD1 (5 bases). CDR1 is PRHDT and CDR2 is FYEKMQ in the germline V gene (reference sequence). V lost 3 bases to trimming and J lost 7 bases, with 13 bases between them. The length of the CDR3 is 15 residues. The CDR3 protein is CASSFYSQGNSPLHF. CDR3 nucleotide sequence: TGTGCCAGCAGCTTCTACTCCCAGGGCAATTCACCCCTCCACTTT.

This clone was picked up a small number of times. This chain links TRBV7-9 with TRBJ2-7; possible D gene TRBD2, 5 bases. The germline gives CDR1 SEHNR, CDR2 FQNEAQ (reference sequence). V lost 6 bases, J lost 3 bases, and 15 bases lay in between. The CDR3 length is 14 residues. CDR3 DNA sequence: TGTGCCAGCAGACCGGGATACCTAGGCTACGAGCAGTACTTC. Amino acids: CASRPGYLGYEQYF.

The chain has TRBV7-8 and TRBJ2-3; 8 bases are a match to TRBD1. The CDR3 spans 16 residues. V shed 5 bases and J 1 base; nucleotides not matched to a gene: 8. Germline CDR1 is SGHVS and CDR2 is FQNEAQ. CDR3 DNA sequence: TGTGCCAGCAGCCCTTACTCGACAGGGGGCACAGATACGCAGTATTTT. Residues: CASSPYSTGGTDTQYF.

The rearrangement uses TRBV27 and TRBJ1-3; 7 bases fit TRBD1. Looked up from germline, CDR1 is MNHEY and CDR2 is SMNVEV (reference sequence). CDR3 length: 17 residues. V lost 5 bases to trimming and J lost 4 bases; unmatched junction nucleotides: 14. CDR3 DNA sequence: TGTGCCAGCAGTCGTGGGCGACAGGGCGGCGGGGGAAACACCATATATTTT. Residues: CASSRGRQGGGGNTIYF.

The V and J genes are TRBV2 and TRBJ1-3; D is unclear. The CDR3 contains 14 residues. V was cut by 6 bases and J by 0 bases, with 9 bases left in between. CDR1 and CDR2 from the germline V gene are SNHLY and FYNNEI. The chain's CDR3 is CASSFQSSGNTIYF. Here the CDR3 DNA reads TGTGCCAGCAGCTTCCAAAGCTCTGGAAACACCATATATTTT. The complete variable domain, with remaining parts taken from reference TRBV2 and TRBJ1-3, reads EPEVTQTPSHQVTQMGQEVILRCVPISNHLYFYWYRQILGQKVEFLVSFYNNEISEKSEIFDDQFSVERPDGSNFTLKIRSTKLEDSAMYFCASSFQSSGNTIYFGEGSWLTVV.

This chain connects TRBV27 to TRBJ1-3, with TRBD1 matching over 9 bases. Trimming cost V 1 base and J 0 bases; bases outside gene matches: 4. Germline loops: CDR1 MNHEY, CDR2 SMNVEV (reference sequence). This CDR3 has 17 amino acids. DNA for the CDR3: TGTGCCAGCAGTTTATGGGGACAGGGTCTCTCTGGAAACACCATATATTTT. This sequence encodes CASSLWGQGLSGNTIYF.

This clone was detected only a few times. The gene calls are TRBV28 and TRBJ1-2, with TRBD1 matching over 9 bases. V gave up 4 bases and J gave up 4 bases; unmatched junction bases: 13. Looked up from germline, CDR1 is MDHEN and CDR2 is SYDVKM. There are 17 residues in the CDR3. The CDR3: CASSSDQTGGKGYGYTF. For the CDR3, the DNA is TGTGCCAGCAGTTCCGACCAGACAGGGGGAAAAGGCTATGGCTACACCTTC.

The V and J genes are TRBV19 and TRBJ2-3; possibly TRBD1 or TRBD2 for D (5 bases each). From germline, CDR1 is LNHDA and CDR2 SQIVND (reference sequence). Deletions cut 3 bases from V and 5 bases from J, with 15 bases between. The CDR3 covers 15 residues. The CDR3 sequence is CASSIGVLGRDTQYF. The CDR3 nucleotides read TGTGCCAGTAGTATCGGGGTCTTGGGGCGAGATACGCAGTATTTT.

The chain carries TRBV5-8 and TRBJ2-7; 12 bases fit TRBD1. The germline V gene has CDR1 SGHTS and CDR2 YDEGEE. The V and J ends lost 6 bases and 7 bases, in that order; junction bases with no gene match: 5. The CDR3 is made up of 13 amino acids. The CDR3 bases are TGTGCCAGCACCCGGGACAGGGGGCATGAGCAGTACGTC. Encoded protein: CASTRDRGHEQYV.

The CDR3 is CASSSDPRGLMETQYF. In DNA form, the CDR3 reads TGTGCCAGCAGCTCGGACCCCCGGGGTCTTATGGAGACCCAGTACTTC. The chain has TRBV5-8 and TRBJ2-5, with D perhaps matching TRBD2 (5 bases). Deletions cut 3 bases from V and 5 bases from J, with 20 bases between. Germline values: CDR1 SGHTS, CDR2 YDEGEE. The CDR3 sequence is 16 residues long.

This clone occurred a few times. The gene calls are TRBV7-8 and TRBJ2-1; 8 bases fit TRBD2. The ends lost 5 bases at V and 2 bases at J; junction bases unmatched: 8. Germline CDR1 is SGHVS and CDR2 is FQNEAQ. The CDR3 has 16 residues. The CDR3 protein is CASSKDGGGTYNEQFF. CDR3 bases: TGTGCCAGCAGCAAAGATGGCGGGGGGACCTACAATGAGCAGTTCTTC.

V usage is TRBV7-2 and J usage is TRBJ1-5; maybe TRBD1 (5 bases). The length of the CDR3 is 15 residues. CDR1 is SGHTA and CDR2 is FQGNSA in the germline V gene. V lost 3 bases, J lost 5 bases, and 14 bases lay in between. This CDR3 reads CASSFGLGTDQPQHF. CDR3 bases: TGTGCCAGCAGCTTTGGCCTTGGGACCGATCAGCCCCAGCATTTT.

The V gene is TRBV11-2, the J gene TRBJ1-5, with D possibly being TRBD1 (5 bases). CDR3 length: 15 residues. Trimming shortened V by 5 bases and J by 4 bases, and 15 bases separated the two germline ends. Germline V CDR1 and CDR2: SGHAT, FQNNGV. In DNA form, the CDR3 reads TGTGCCAGCAGCGGACGGGACGGGGGGAATCAGCCCCAGCATTTT. It encodes CASSGRDGGNQPQHF.

The CDR3 protein is CASSTGLTGTQYF. CDR3 in DNA: TGTGCCAGCAGCACCGGCCTGACTGGGACCCAGTACTTC. The V and J genes are TRBV9 and TRBJ2-5; no clear D gene. V dropped 4 bases and J dropped 7 bases, with 14 bases sitting between them. Germline V gives CDR1 SGDLS, CDR2 YYNGEE. CDR3 length equals 13 residues. The variable domain in full, with the rest retrieved from reference TRBV9 and TRBJ2-5, is DSGVTQTPKHLITATGQRVTLRCSPRSGDLSVYWYQQSLDQGLQFLIQYYNGEERAKGNILERFSAQQFPDLHSELNLSSLELGDSALYFCASSTGLTGTQYFGPGTRLLVL.

This clone was observed a single time. The V call is TRBV18, the J call TRBJ2-1; TRBD2 is a possible D gene (6 bases). This CDR3 comprises 16 residues. The germline V gene has CDR1 KGHSH and CDR2 LQKENI. Deletions cut 3 bases from V and 0 bases from J, with 12 bases between. The chain's CDR3 is CASSPEGSSSYNEQFF. As DNA, the CDR3 is TGTGCCAGCTCACCGGAGGGGTCGAGCTCCTACAATGAGCAGTTCTTC.

This clone occurred a few times. The chain recombines TRBV2 with TRBJ1-2; no clear D gene. V lost 7 bases and J lost 4, with 16 bases in between. The CDR3 has 14 residues. CDR1 and CDR2 (germline): SNHLY, FYNNEI. As DNA, the CDR3 is TGTGCCAGCAAACCCGGCAGTCAAAGCTATGGCTACACCTTC. Protein product: CASKPGSQSYGYTF.

The rearrangement uses TRBV19 and TRBJ1-1; the D is unclear. Germline V CDR1 and CDR2: LNHDA, SQIVND (reference sequence). The ends were cut back, 4 bases at V and 6 bases at J, with 15 bases in the middle. CDR3 length equals 14 residues. The CDR3 loop reads CASSRVGMDPEAFF. The CDR3 bases are TGTGCCAGTAGTAGGGTGGGGATGGACCCTGAAGCTTTCTTT.

V gene TRBV11-2 combines with J gene TRBJ1-2; D may be TRBD1 (5 bases). Germline-derived CDR1 and CDR2 are SGHAT and FQNNGV. The CDR3 is 14 residues long. Deletions cut 5 bases from V and 4 bases from J, with 14 bases between. The DNA for the CDR3 is TGTGCCAGCAGCGATAGGACGGGACCCTATGGCTACACCTTC. Translated: CASSDRTGPYGYTF. The full variable domain, in which reference TRBV11-2 and TRBJ1-2 provide the parts outside the CDR3, is EAGVAQSPRYKIIEKRQSVAFWCNPISGHATLYWYQQILGQGPKLLIQFQNNGVVDDSQLPKDRFSAERLKGVDSTLKIQPAKLEDSAVYLCASSDRTGPYGYTFGSGTRLTVV.

The V call is TRBV28, the J call TRBJ2-7; D may be TRBD1 (5 bases). Germline V gene sequence: CDR1 MDHEN, CDR2 SYDVKM. V was cut by 6 bases and J by 2 bases, with 17 bases left in between. The CDR3 is 15 amino acids. The CDR3 DNA is TGTGCCAGCAGCCCCGCCCAACAGGTCGCCTACGAGCAGTACTTC. Its protein is CASSPAQQVAYEQYF.

This chain connects TRBV6-5 to TRBJ1-4, with D hard to call. CDR1 is MNHEY, CDR2 SVGAGI, per germline. V gave up 6 bases and J gave up 0 bases, with 11 bases separating them. The CDR3 has 15 residues. CDR3 DNA sequence: TGTGCCAGCAGACTTACGGGCTCAACTAATGAAAAACTGTTTTTT. Its protein is CASRLTGSTNEKLFF.

The chain combines TRBV13 with TRBJ2-1; D remains ambiguous. The CDR3 loop spans 14 amino acids. Per the germline V gene, CDR1 is PRHDT and CDR2 is FYEKMQ (reference sequence). Trimming stripped 1 base from V and 4 bases from J, with 8 bases between. CDR3 in DNA: TGTGCCAGCAGCTTAGAGTACATATACAATGAGCAGTTCTTC. Translated, it gives CASSLEYIYNEQFF.

The chain combines TRBV6-4 with TRBJ2-3; no definite D call. Germline values: CDR1 MRHNA, CDR2 SNTAGT. V gave up 0 bases and J gave up 2 bases, with 9 bases separating them. The CDR3 consists of 15 residues. The CDR3: CASSDSSRYTDTQYF. The CDR3 nucleotides read TGTGCCAGCAGTGACTCCAGCAGGTACACAGATACGCAGTATTTT.

This rearrangement joins TRBV5-8 to TRBJ1-1; TRBD1 matches at 11 bases. V shed 4 bases, J shed 5 bases, and the junction held 4 bases outside the gene matches. Germline V gives CDR1 SGHTS, CDR2 YDEGEE. The CDR3 consists of 14 residues. The CDR3 loop is CASSTGQGATEAFF. The CDR3, as DNA: TGTGCCAGCAGCACTGGACAGGGGGCTACTGAAGCTTTCTTT.

J is TRBJ1-5 and V is TRBV7-2, with a weak D call TRBD1 (5 bases). The CDR3 spans 13 residues. Germline CDR1 and CDR2: SGHTA and FQGNSA. V was pared by 5 bases and J by 4 bases, with 9 bases between. Here the CDR3 reads CASSRQSNQPQHF. The CDR3 nucleotides are TGTGCCAGCAGCCGACAGTCGAATCAGCCCCAGCATTTT.

The CDR3 loop reads CASSPGTSLLPGELFF. The CDR3 DNA follows: TGTGCCAGCAGCCCCGGGACTTCGCTTCTCCCCGGGGAGCTGTTTTTT. This chain links TRBV11-1 with TRBJ2-2, with a possible D match to TRBD2 (6 bases). The CDR3 contains 16 residues. Germline V gene lookup returns CDR1 SGHAT and CDR2 FQDESV (reference sequence). Trimming left V 5 bases short and J 6 bases short, with 19 bases between.